One and the same sample provided the 20 T cell receptor beta chains below, sequenced in a study of blood T cell repertoires in COVID-19. The data were produced by immunoSEQ multiplex PCR, yet TCRdb's version contains in-frame clones alone and is incomplete. Of 150,000 to 250,000 clones listed, around 80% are singletons. Sequencing was performed on peripheral blood. The receptors derive from a human donor with acute or convalescent COVID-19. The donor label of this sample is uncertain.

The chain joins TRBV30 to TRBJ2-1; the match to TRBD2 covers 13 bases. Germline-derived CDR1 and CDR2 are GTSNPN and SVGIG (reference sequence). CDR3 length: 16 residues. The V gene end was trimmed by 0 bases and the J gene end by 7 bases; junction bases not matched to a gene: 6. This chain's CDR3 is CAWSVVGLAGLNEQFF. CDR3 nucleotide sequence: TGTGCCTGGAGTGTAGTGGGACTAGCGGGACTAAATGAGCAGTTCTTC.

Note on this clone: The germline gene is not matched at one end of the junction; a read error may be the cause. This sequence joins TRBV29-1 and TRBJ1-2; 9 bases align to TRBD1. CDR1 and CDR2 from the germline V gene are SQVTM and ANQGSEA. The CDR3 sequence is 15 residues long. Here the CDR3 reads CSVGGGDRAIYDYTF. The CDR3 DNA reads TGCAGCGTTGGAGGAGGGGACAGGGCAATATATGACTACACCTTC.

CDR3 sequence reads: CASSRDRGFTGELFF. CDR3 DNA sequence: TGTGCCAGCAGCCGGGACAGGGGGTTCACCGGGGAGCTGTTTTTT. The chain links TRBV28 to TRBJ2-2; 11 bases line up with TRBD1. In germline, CDR1 is MDHEN, CDR2 SYDVKM. J lost 4 bases, V lost 6 bases, and 4 bases had no gene match. The CDR3 totals 15 residues. The whole variable domain, remainder taken from reference TRBV28 and TRBJ2-2, is DVKVTQSSRYLVKRTGEKVFLECVQDMDHENMFWYRQDPGLGLRLIYFSYDVKMKEKGDIPEGYSVSREKKERFSLILESASTNQTSMYLCASSRDRGFTGELFFGEGSRLTVL.

The rearrangement links TRBV5-5 to TRBJ2-7; 11 nucleotides match TRBD1. The CDR3 runs to 15 residues. In germline, CDR1 is SGHKS, CDR2 YYEKEE (reference sequence). Trimming took 3 bases from V and 0 from J; bases not matched to a gene: 2. In nucleotides, the CDR3 is TGTGCCAGCAGCTACGGACAGGGGGCCTCCTACGAGCAGTACTTC. Residues: CASSYGQGASYEQYF.

This chain joins TRBV4-1 and TRBJ2-3; 9 nucleotides agree with TRBD2. In germline, CDR1 is MGHRA, CDR2 YSYEKL. V gave up 0 bases and J gave up 3 bases; unmatched junction bases: 4. The CDR3 loop spans 16 amino acids. The CDR3 is CASSQESGRRTDTQYF. CDR3 coding DNA: TGCGCCAGCAGCCAAGAGAGCGGGAGGAGGACAGATACGCAGTATTTT.

The chain is built from TRBV2 and TRBJ1-5; D unclear. V gave up 5 bases and J gave up 2 bases, with 10 bases separating them. CDR3 length: 14 amino acids. The V gene's germline CDR1 is SNHLY and CDR2 FYNNEI. In DNA, the CDR3 is TGTGCCAGCAGTTTAACAAGCGGCAATCAGCCCCAGCATTTT. It codes for CASSLTSGNQPQHF.

The rearrangement uses TRBV6-5 and TRBJ2-3, with D possibly being TRBD1 (6 bases). Germline V gene data show CDR1 as MNHEY and CDR2 as SVGAGI. The CDR3 extends over 15 amino acids. V gave up 6 bases and J gave up 1 base, with 14 bases separating them. The DNA of the CDR3 is TGTGCCAGCAGCATCGACAGGTCCCGCACAGATACGCAGTATTTT. Translating it yields CASSIDRSRTDTQYF.

CDR3 residues: CASSEVRHDQPQHF. The CDR3 coding sequence is TGTGCCAGCAGCGAGGTCCGCCACGATCAGCCCCAGCATTTT. This chain links TRBV2 with TRBJ1-5; no clear D. This CDR3 has 14 amino acids. Trimming pared 6 bases from V and 5 bases from J, leaving 14 bases between. From germline, CDR1 is SNHLY and CDR2 FYNNEI.

CDR3 sequence: CASSTGTSSYNEQFF. The DNA for the CDR3 is TGTGCCAGCAGCACCGGGACTAGCTCCTACAATGAGCAGTTCTTC. The chain carries TRBV6-5 and TRBJ2-1, with 8 bases lining up with TRBD2. The CDR3 is 15 residues long. With 6 bases clipped from V and 0 bases from J, the junction kept 4 bases outside the gene matches. Germline V gene lookup returns CDR1 MNHEY and CDR2 SVGAGI.

The sample holds a few counts of this clone. The genes are TRBV5-1 and TRBJ1-1; 8 bases align to TRBD1. CDR1 is SGHRS, CDR2 YFSETQ, per germline. The CDR3 spans 14 residues. The ends lost 4 bases at V and 1 base at J; junction bases unmatched: 3. The CDR3 nucleotides are TGCGCCAGCAGCCGAGGGACAGGGAACACTGAAGCTTTCTTT. Protein sequence: CASSRGTGNTEAFF. Based on the CDR3 plus reference TRBV5-1 and TRBJ1-1, the full variable domain is KAGVTQTPRYLIKTRGQQVTLSCSPISGHRSVSWYQQTPGQGLQFLFEYFSETQRNKGNFPGRFSGRQFSNSRSEMNVSTLELGDSALYLCASSRGTGNTEAFFGQGTRLTVV.

The rearrangement uses TRBV6-5 and TRBJ2-7; D is ambiguous. The CDR3 loop spans 16 amino acids. From germline, CDR1 is MNHEY and CDR2 SVGAGI. Trimming took off 0 bases at V and 2 bases at J, with 14 bases between the two ends. CDR3 region: CASSYSVSARTYEQYF. In DNA, the CDR3 is TGTGCCAGCAGTTACTCGGTGTCGGCGCGGACCTACGAGCAGTACTTC.

This chain uses TRBV28 with TRBJ2-2, with TRBD2 matching over 8 bases. V dropped 6 bases and J dropped 2; count of bases not matched to a gene: 8. CDR1 is MDHEN, CDR2 SYDVKM, per germline. There are 16 residues in the CDR3. The CDR3 coding sequence is TGTGCCAGCAGCCCAGCGACTAGCGCAAACACCGGGGAGCTGTTTTTT. It translates to CASSPATSANTGELFF.

This clone has just one count. J is TRBJ2-5 and V is TRBV9; 10 bases agree with TRBD2. Germline V gene lookup returns CDR1 SGDLS and CDR2 YYNGEE. This CDR3 comprises 15 residues. With V trimmed by 4 bases and J by 1 base, 4 bases remained unmatched. As DNA, the CDR3 is TGTGCCAGCAGCCCCCTAGCGGGGGTCCAAGAGACCCAGTACTTC. It yields the protein CASSPLAGVQETQYF. The variable domain in full, with the rest retrieved from reference TRBV9 and TRBJ2-5, is DSGVTQTPKHLITATGQRVTLRCSPRSGDLSVYWYQQSLDQGLQFLIQYYNGEERAKGNILERFSAQQFPDLHSELNLSSLELGDSALYFCASSPLAGVQETQYFGPGTRLLVL.

This sequence joins TRBV19 and TRBJ2-3; 7 positions match TRBD1. The J segment lost 6 bases and the V segment lost 9 bases, leaving 15 bases of the junction unmatched. The CDR3 is 15 amino acids. The germline V gene has CDR1 LNHDA and CDR2 SQIVND (reference sequence). The CDR3 here is CASSDRGPLLDTQYF. CDR3 DNA: TGTGCCAGCTCGGATAGGGGGCCCCTCTTGGATACGCAGTATTTT.

This rearrangement joins TRBV4-2 to TRBJ2-3, with 9 nucleotides matching TRBD2. Germline CDR1 LGHNA, CDR2 YNFKEQ. CDR3 size: 18 residues. J lost 2 bases, V lost 0 bases, and 9 bases had no gene match. The CDR3 coding sequence is TGTGCCAGCAGCCAAGATACGCCTAGCGGGACCTACACAGATACGCAGTATTTT. It yields the protein CASSQDTPSGTYTDTQYF.

V usage is TRBV14 and J usage is TRBJ1-2; weak D call: TRBD1 (5 bases). The CDR3 is made up of 14 amino acids. Per germline, CDR1 SGHDN and CDR2 FVKESK. V was shortened by 11 bases and J by 2 bases, with 18 bases between the two germline ends. The CDR3 spells CAPSPGGGNYGYTF. DNA for the CDR3: TGTGCCCCCAGCCCTGGCGGGGGAAACTATGGCTACACCTTC. Full variable domain (outside the CDR3, taken from reference TRBV14 and TRBJ1-2): EAGVTQFPSHSVIEKGQTVTLRCDPISGHDNLYWYRRVMGKEIKFLLHFVKESKQDESGMPNNRFLAERTGGTYSTLKVQPAELEDSGVYFCAPSPGGGNYGYTFGSGTRLTVV.

The chain couples TRBV29-1 to TRBJ1-4; no firm D call. CDR1 and CDR2 from the germline V gene are SQVTM and ANQGSEA. The CDR3 sequence is 11 residues long. V was cut by 4 bases and J by 4 bases, with 4 bases left in between. CDR3 region: CSVAGNEKLFF. The DNA for the CDR3 is TGCAGCGTTGCGGGTAATGAAAAACTGTTTTTT.

The J gene is TRBJ1-1, the V gene TRBV30; perhaps TRBD1 as D (6 bases). CDR1 and CDR2 from the germline V gene are GTSNPN and SVGIG (reference sequence). This CDR3 comprises 14 residues. Trimming pared 1 base from V and 1 base from J, leaving 10 bases between. The CDR3 loop reads CAWSDTGWNTEAFF. CDR3 DNA sequence: TGTGCCTGGAGTGACACAGGGTGGAACACTGAAGCTTTCTTT.

The J gene is TRBJ2-4, the V gene TRBV21-1; TRBD2 was called by the table and not checked on the DNA. TRBV21-1 is reported as a pseudogene. CDR3 size: 17 residues. Written as DNA, the CDR3 is TGTGCCAGCAGCAAAGGAAGAGTTCCTCTAGCCAAAAACATTCAGTACTTC. Encoded protein: CASSKGRVPLAKNIQYF.

V and J are TRBV19 and TRBJ2-4; 9 nucleotides match TRBD1. The CDR3 sequence is 14 residues long. V was pared by 6 bases and J by 4 bases, with 4 bases of the junction left unmatched. Germline assignment: CDR1 LNHDA and CDR2 SQIVND (reference sequence). The CDR3 nucleotides are TGTGCCAGTAGAGAGGGACAGGGTAAAAACATTCAGTACTTC. Translation: CASREGQGKNIQYF.